This paragraph covers one TCR beta chain sequence. Its antigen is not known. Some clones are missing from TCRdb's copy, which holds only in-frame ones; the method was immunoSEQ multiplex PCR. The sample holds 45,000 to 75,000 clones, approximately 83% seen once. The sample originates from a study of OX40 agonist ivuxolimab in advanced cancers. Across the whole study: A male proportion of 70% to 90% was recorded, with mean age approximately 57 years and range roughly 20 to 85. Partial responses, seen in three patients, involved one hepatocellular carcinoma and two cutaneous melanomas. Study-level points and caveats: The investigators did not determine what antigen specificity the expanded peripheral T cells had.

The CDR3 contains 18 residues. The gene calls are TRBV21-1 and TRBJ2-5; the table gives TRBD2 as D, unverified against the DNA. TRBV21-1 is noted as a pseudogene. Source: CD4+ or CD8+ T cells sorted from blood, taken in a trial of the OX40 agonist ivuxolimab. The clonotype was recovered from an adult with an advanced solid tumor such as melanoma, head and neck, liver or kidney cancer. DNA of the CDR3: TGTGCCAGCAGCCGGACTAGCGGGGGATCTAGGGACCAAGAGACCCAGTACTTC. Amino acid sequence: CASSRTSGGSRDQETQYF.